Shown below are 2 T cell receptor beta chains from a single sample sequenced in a study of CD8+ T cells in alopecia areata. Reverse transcription of extracted RNA yielded cDNA, which provided the sequencing template. Method: immunoSEQ multiplex PCR; TCRdb's copy keeps in-frame clones and lacks some. This table holds 150,000 or so clones, about 59% found once. The treatment is: oral pan-JAK inhibitor, 5-10 mg twice daily. The sequences come from CD8+ T cells sorted from blood, collected at week 4, from a patient treated with tofacitinib. The receptors stem from a human donor with alopecia areata.

The CDR3 DNA sequence: TGTGCCAGCGGGGCAGGGAGAAACACTGAAGCTTTCTTT. Its translation is CASGAGRNTEAFF. The chain combines TRBV9 with TRBJ1-1; perhaps TRBD1 as D (5 bases). Germline values: CDR1 SGDLS, CDR2 YYNGEE. This CDR3 has 13 residues. The V and J ends lost 7 bases and 2 bases respectively, with 12 bases between them.

The genes are TRBV2 and TRBJ2-7, with TRBD2 matching over 7 bases. This CDR3 is 13 amino acids long. Per germline, CDR1 SNHLY and CDR2 FYNNEI. With 6 bases clipped from V and 2 bases from J, the junction kept 4 bases outside the gene matches. This chain's CDR3 is CASSPGTTYEQYF. Here the CDR3 DNA reads TGTGCCAGCAGCCCCGGGACTACCTACGAGCAGTACTTC.